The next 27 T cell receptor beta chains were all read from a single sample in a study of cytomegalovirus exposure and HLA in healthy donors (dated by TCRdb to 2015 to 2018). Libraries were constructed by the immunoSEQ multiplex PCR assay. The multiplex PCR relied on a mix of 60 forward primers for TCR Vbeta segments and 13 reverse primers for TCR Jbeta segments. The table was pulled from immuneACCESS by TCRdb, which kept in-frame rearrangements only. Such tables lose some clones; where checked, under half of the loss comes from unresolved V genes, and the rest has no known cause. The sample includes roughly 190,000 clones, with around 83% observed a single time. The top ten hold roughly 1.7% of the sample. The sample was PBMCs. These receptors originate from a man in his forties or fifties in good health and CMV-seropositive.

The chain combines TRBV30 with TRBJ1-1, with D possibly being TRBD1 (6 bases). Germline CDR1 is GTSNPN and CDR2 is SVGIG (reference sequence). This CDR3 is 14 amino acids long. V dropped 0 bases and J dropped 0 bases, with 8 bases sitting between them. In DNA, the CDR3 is TGTGCCTGGAGTGTAGGGGGAATGAACACTGAAGCTTTCTTT. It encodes CAWSVGGMNTEAFF.

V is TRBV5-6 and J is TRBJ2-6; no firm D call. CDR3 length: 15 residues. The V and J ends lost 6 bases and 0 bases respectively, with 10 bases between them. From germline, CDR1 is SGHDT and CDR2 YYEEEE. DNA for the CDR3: TGTGCCAGCACCGAACAGTCCTCTGGGGCCAACGTCCTGACTTTC. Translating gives CASTEQSSGANVLTF.

CDR3 sequence: CASSLKAGGTDTQYF. The CDR3 region has the DNA TGTGCCAGCAGCTTAAAAGCGGGAGGGACAGATACGCAGTATTTT. The V call is TRBV7-6, the J call TRBJ2-3, with 10 positions matching TRBD2. The germline V gene has CDR1 SGHVS and CDR2 FNYEAQ. The V and J ends lost 2 bases and 3 bases, in that order; junction bases with no gene match: 2. The CDR3 totals 15 residues.

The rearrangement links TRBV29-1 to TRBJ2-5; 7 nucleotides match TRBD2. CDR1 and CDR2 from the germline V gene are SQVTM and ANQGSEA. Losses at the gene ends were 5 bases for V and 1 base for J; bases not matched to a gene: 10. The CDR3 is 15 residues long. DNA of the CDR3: TGCAGCGTTATCAGTGGGAGGGGCTCCCAAGAGACCCAGTACTTC. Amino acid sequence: CSVISGRGSQETQYF.

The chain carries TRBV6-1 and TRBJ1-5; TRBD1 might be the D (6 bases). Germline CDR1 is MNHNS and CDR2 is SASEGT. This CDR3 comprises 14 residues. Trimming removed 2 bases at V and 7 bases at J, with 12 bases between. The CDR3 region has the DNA TGTGCCAGCAGTGAAATTTCTGGACAGCAGCCCCAGCATTTT. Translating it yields CASSEISGQQPQHF.

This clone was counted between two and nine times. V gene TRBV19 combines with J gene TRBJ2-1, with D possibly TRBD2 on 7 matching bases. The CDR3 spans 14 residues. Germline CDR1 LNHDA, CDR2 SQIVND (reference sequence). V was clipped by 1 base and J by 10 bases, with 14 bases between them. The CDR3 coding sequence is TGTGCCAGTAGTATAGGCGGGGGAAGGGGGGAGCAGTTCTTC. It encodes CASSIGGGRGEQFF.

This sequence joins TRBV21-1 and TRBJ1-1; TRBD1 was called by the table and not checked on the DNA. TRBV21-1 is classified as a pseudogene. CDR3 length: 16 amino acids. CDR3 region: CASSKEPGGKGTEAFF. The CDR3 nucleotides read TGTGCCAGCAGCAAAGAACCAGGGGGAAAAGGGACTGAAGCTTTCTTT.

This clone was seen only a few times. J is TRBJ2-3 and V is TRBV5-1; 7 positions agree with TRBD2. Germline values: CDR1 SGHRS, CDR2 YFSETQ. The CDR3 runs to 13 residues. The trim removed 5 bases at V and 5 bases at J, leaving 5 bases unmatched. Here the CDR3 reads CASRPPGGDTQYF. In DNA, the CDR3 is TGCGCCAGCAGACCTCCGGGGGGAGATACGCAGTATTTT.

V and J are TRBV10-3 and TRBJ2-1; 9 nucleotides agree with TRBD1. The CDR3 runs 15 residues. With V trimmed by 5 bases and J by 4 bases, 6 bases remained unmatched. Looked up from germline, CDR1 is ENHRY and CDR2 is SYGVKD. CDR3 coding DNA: TGTGCCATCAGTACCGGGACAGGGACATACAATGAGCAGTTCTTC. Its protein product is CAISTGTGTYNEQFF.

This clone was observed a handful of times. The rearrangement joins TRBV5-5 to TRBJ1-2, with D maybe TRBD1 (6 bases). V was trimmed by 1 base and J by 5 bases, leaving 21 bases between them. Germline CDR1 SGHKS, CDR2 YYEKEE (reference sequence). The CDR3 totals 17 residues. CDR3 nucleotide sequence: TGTGCCAGCAGCTTGAACAGGGATGGGTGGGGCCGATATGGCTACACCTTC. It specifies CASSLNRDGWGRYGYTF.

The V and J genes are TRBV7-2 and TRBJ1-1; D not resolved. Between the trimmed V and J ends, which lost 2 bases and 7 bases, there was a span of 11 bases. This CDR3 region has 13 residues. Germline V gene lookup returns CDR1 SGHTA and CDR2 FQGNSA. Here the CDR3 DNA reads TGTGCCAGCAGCTTAAATAGTGTTCGTGAAGCTTTCTTT. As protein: CASSLNSVREAFF.

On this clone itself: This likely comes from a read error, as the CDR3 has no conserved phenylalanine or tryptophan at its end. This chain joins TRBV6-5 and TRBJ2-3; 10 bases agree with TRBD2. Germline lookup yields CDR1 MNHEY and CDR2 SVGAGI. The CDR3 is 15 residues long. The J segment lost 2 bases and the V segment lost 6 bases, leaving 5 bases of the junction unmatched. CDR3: CASSQLAGTTDTQYL. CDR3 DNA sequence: TGTGCCAGCAGCCAACTAGCGGGGACCACAGATACGCAGTATCTT.

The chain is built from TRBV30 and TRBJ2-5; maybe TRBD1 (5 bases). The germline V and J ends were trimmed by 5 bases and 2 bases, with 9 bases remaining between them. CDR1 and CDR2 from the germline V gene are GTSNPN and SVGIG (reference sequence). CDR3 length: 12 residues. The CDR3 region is CAWGQAQETQYF. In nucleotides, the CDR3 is TGTGCCTGGGGACAAGCTCAAGAGACCCAGTACTTC.

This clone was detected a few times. CDR3 sequence: CASSRDISEQFF. The CDR3 coding sequence is TGTGCCAGCAGTCGGGACATCTCTGAGCAGTTCTTC. The chain uses TRBV6-6 and TRBJ2-1; possible D gene TRBD1, 6 bases. Germline CDR1 and CDR2: MNHNY and SVGAGI (reference sequence). With 5 bases removed from V and 9 bases from J, the gap between germline ends came to 11 bases. The CDR3 consists of 12 residues.

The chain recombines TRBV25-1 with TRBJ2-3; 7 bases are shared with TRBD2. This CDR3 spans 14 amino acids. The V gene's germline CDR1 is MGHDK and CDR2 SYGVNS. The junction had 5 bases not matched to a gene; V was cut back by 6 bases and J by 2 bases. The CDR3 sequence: CASSQAGLTDTQYF. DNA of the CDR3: TGTGCCAGCAGCCAAGCGGGACTCACAGATACGCAGTATTTT.

CDR3 bases: TGTGCCAGCTCACCTGGGCTAGCGGGCACAGATACGCAGTATTTT. As protein: CASSPGLAGTDTQYF. The rearrangement links TRBV18 to TRBJ2-3, with TRBD2 matching over 7 bases. The V gene end was trimmed by 3 bases and the J gene end by 1 base; junction bases not matched to a gene: 4. The germline V gene encodes CDR1 KGHSH and CDR2 LQKENI. The CDR3 consists of 15 residues. Looking up the rest from reference TRBV18 and TRBJ2-3 gives the full variable domain: NAGVMQNPRHLVRRRGQEARLRCSPMKGHSHVYWYRQLPEEGLKFMVYLQKENIIDESGMPKERFSAEFPKEGPSILRIQQVVRGDSAAYFCASSPGLAGTDTQYFGPGTRLTVL.

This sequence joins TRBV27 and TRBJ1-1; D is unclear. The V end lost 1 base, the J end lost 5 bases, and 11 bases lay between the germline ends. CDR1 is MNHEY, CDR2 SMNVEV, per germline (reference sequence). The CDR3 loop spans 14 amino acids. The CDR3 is CASSLLGGRTEAFF. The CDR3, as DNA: TGTGCCAGCAGTTTATTGGGAGGGAGGACTGAAGCTTTCTTT.

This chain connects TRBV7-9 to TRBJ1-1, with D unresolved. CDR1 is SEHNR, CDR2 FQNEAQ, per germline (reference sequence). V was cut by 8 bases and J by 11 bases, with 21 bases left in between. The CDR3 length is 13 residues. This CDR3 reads CASRLPPGQEAFF. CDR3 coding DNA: TGTGCCAGCCGCCTACCTCCAGGCCAAGAGGCTTTCTTT.

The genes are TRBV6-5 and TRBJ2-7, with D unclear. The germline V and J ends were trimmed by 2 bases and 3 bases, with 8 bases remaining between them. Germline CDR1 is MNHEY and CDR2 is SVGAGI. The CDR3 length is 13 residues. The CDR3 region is CASSYRGVYEQYF. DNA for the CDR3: TGTGCCAGCAGTTACCGAGGAGTCTACGAGCAGTACTTC.

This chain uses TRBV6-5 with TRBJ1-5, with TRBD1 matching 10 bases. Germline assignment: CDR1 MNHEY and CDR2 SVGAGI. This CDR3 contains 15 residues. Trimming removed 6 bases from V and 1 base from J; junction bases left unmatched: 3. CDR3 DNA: TGTGCCAGCAGAAGGACAGGGGGAAGCAATCAGCCCCAGCATTTT. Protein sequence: CASRRTGGSNQPQHF.

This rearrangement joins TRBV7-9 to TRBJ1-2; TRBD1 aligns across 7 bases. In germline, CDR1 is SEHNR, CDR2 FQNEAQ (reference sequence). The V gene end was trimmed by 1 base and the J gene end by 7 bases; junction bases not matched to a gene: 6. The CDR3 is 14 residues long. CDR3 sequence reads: CASSLVVQGGGYTF. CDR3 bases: TGTGCCAGCAGCTTAGTGGTGCAGGGGGGTGGCTACACCTTC.

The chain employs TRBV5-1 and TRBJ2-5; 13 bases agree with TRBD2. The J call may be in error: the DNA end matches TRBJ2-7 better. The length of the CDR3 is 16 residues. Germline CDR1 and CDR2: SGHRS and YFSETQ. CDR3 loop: CASSAYGTSGAYEQYF. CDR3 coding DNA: TGCGCCAGCAGCGCCTACGGGACTAGCGGGGCCTACGAGCAGTACTTC.

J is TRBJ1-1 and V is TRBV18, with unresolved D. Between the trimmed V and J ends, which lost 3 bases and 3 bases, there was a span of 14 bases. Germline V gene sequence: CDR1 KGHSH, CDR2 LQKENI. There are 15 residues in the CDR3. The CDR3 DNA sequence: TGTGCCAGCTCACCGACTACGGGTGGAGACACTGAAGCTTTCTTT. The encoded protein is CASSPTTGGDTEAFF.

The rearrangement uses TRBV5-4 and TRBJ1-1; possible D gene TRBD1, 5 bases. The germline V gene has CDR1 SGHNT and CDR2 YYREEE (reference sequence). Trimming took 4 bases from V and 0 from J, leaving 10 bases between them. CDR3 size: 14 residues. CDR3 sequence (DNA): TGTGCCAGCAGCCCTCAGACAGTGAACACTGAAGCTTTCTTT. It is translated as CASSPQTVNTEAFF.

The CDR3 loop reads CASTTEYNSPLHF. The CDR3 coding sequence is TGTGCCAGCACGACTGAATATAATTCACCCCTCCACTTT. V is TRBV6-6 and J is TRBJ1-6, with unresolved D. V lost 7 bases to trimming and J lost 4 bases, with 8 bases between them. The CDR3 is made up of 13 amino acids. The germline gives CDR1 MNHNY, CDR2 SVGAGI (reference sequence).

CDR3 coding DNA: TGCGCCAGCAGCTTACAGGCATCGAACACTGAAGCTTTCTTT. Translation: CASSLQASNTEAFF. This chain connects TRBV5-1 to TRBJ1-1, with D possibly matching TRBD1 (5 bases). Trimming took off 2 bases at V and 1 base at J, with 9 bases between the two ends. The CDR3 covers 14 residues. The germline V gene has CDR1 SGHRS and CDR2 YFSETQ.

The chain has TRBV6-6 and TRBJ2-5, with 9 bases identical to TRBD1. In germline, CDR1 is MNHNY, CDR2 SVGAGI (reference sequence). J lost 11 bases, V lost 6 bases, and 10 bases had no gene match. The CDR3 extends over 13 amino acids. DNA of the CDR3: TGTGCCAGCAGACAGGACAGGGGTCGGGAGCAGTACTTC. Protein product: CASRQDRGREQYF.